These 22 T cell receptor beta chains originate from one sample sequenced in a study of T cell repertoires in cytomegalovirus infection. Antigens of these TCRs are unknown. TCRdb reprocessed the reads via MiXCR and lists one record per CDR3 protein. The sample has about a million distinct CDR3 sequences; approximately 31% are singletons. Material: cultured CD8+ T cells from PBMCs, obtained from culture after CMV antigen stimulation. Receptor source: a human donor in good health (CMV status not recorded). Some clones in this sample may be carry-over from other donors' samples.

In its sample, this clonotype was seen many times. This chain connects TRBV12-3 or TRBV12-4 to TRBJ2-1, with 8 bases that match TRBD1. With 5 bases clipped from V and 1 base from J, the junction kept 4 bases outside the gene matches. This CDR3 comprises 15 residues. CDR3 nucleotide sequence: TGTGCCAGCAGTCTCCGGGACAGGTCCTACAATGAGCAGTTCTTC. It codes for CASSLRDRSYNEQFF.

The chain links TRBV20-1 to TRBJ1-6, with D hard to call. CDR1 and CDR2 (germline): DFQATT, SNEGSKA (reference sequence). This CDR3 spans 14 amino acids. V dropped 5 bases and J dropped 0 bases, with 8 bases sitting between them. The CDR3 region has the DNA TGCAGTGCTCGAGCGAGCTCCTATAATTCACCCCTCCACTTT. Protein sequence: CSARASSYNSPLHF.

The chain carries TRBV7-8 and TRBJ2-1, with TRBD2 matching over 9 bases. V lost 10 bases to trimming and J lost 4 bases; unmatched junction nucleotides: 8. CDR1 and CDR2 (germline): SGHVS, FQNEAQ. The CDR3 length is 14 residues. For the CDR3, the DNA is TGTGCCACGGGGGCTAGCGGGGTTTACAATGAGCAGTTCTTC. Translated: CATGASGVYNEQFF.

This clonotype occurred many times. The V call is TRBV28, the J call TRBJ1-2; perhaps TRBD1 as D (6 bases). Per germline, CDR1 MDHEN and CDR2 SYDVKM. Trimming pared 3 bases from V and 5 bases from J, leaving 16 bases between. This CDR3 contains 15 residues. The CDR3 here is CASSFLASRGYGYTF. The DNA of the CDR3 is TGTGCCAGCAGTTTTTTAGCCTCCAGGGGTTATGGCTACACCTTC.

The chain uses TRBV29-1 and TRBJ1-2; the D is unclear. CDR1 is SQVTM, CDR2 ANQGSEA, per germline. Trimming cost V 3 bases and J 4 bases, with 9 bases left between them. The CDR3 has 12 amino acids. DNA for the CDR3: TGCAGCGTTGATAGAGAATCCTATGGCTACACCTTC. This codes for CSVDRESYGYTF.

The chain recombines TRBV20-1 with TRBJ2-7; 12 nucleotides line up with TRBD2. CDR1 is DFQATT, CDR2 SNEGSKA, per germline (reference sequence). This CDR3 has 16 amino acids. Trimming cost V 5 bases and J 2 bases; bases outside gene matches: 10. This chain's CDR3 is CSAPALSSGGAYEQYF. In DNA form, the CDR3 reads TGCAGTGCTCCCGCCCTTTCTAGCGGGGGGGCCTACGAGCAGTACTTC.

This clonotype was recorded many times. This CDR3 is CASSDIRDEAFF. In DNA, the CDR3 is TGTGCCAGCAGCGATATCAGGGATGAAGCTTTCTTT. The chain recombines TRBV7-6 with TRBJ1-1; D may be TRBD1 (5 bases). The V gene's germline CDR1 is SGHVS and CDR2 FNYEAQ. The length of the CDR3 is 12 residues. Trimming removed 5 bases at V and 7 bases at J, with 11 bases between. Full variable domain (missing parts from reference TRBV7-6 and TRBJ1-1): GAGVSQSPRYKVTKRGQDVALRCDPISGHVSLYWYRQALGQGPEFLTYFNYEAQQDKSGLPNDRFSAERPEGSISTLTIQRTEQRDSAMYRCASSDIRDEAFFGQGTRLTVV.

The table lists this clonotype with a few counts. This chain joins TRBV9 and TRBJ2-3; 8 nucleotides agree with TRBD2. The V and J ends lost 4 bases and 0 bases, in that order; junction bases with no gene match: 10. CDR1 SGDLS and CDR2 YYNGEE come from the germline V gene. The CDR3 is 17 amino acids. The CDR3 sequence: CASSFPQSGGSTDTQYF. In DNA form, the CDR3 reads TGTGCCAGCAGCTTCCCTCAGAGCGGGGGTAGCACAGATACGCAGTATTTT.

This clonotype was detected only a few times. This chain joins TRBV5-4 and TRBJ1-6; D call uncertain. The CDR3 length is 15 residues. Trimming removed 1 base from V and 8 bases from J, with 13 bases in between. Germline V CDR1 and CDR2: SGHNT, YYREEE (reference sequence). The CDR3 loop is CASSLRDLIDSPLHF. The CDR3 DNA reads TGTGCCAGCAGCTTGAGAGACCTCATAGATTCACCCCTCCACTTT.

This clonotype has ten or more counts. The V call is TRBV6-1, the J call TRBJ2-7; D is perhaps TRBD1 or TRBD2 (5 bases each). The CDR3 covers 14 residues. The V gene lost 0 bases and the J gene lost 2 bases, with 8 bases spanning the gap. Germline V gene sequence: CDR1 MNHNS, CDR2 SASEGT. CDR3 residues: CASSEAGDPYEQYV. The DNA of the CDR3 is TGTGCCAGCAGTGAAGCGGGGGACCCCTACGAGCAGTACGTC.

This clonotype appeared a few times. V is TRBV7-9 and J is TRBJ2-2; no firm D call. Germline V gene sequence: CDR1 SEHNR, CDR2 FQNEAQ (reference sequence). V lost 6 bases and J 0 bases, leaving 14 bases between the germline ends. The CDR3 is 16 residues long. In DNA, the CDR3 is TGTGCCAGCAGGAGATCCGGGCAGCCGAACACCGGGGAGCTGTTTTTT. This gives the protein CASRRSGQPNTGELFF.

The DNA for the CDR3 is TGTGCCAGCACCAGGACGGCCGGGGAGCTGTTTTTT. It yields the protein CASTRTAGELFF. This rearrangement joins TRBV7-9 to TRBJ2-2; D remains ambiguous. Per germline, CDR1 SEHNR and CDR2 FQNEAQ (reference sequence). V lost 7 bases to trimming and J lost 6 bases, with 9 bases between them. The CDR3 has 12 residues.

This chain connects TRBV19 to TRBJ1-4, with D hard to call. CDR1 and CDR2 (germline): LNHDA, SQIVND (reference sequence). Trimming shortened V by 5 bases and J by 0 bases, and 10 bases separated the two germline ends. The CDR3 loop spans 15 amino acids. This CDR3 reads CASSLQEATNEKLFF. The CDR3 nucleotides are TGTGCCAGTAGTCTGCAGGAAGCAACTAATGAAAAACTGTTTTTT.

This chain's CDR3 is CASSYSTGGNGYTF. The CDR3 nucleotides are TGTGCCAGCAGTTACTCGACAGGGGGCAATGGCTACACCTTC. This chain joins TRBV6-8 and TRBJ1-2; 10 bases line up with TRBD1. With V trimmed by 0 bases and J by 6 bases, 1 base remained unmatched. Germline-derived CDR1 and CDR2 are MNHGY and SAAAGT. The CDR3 sequence is 14 residues long.

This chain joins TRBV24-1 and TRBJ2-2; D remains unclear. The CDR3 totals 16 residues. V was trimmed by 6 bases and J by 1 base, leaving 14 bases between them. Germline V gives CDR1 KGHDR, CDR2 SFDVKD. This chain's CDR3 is CATSNSSRWNTGELFF. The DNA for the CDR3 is TGTGCCACCAGTAATTCCTCAAGGTGGAACACCGGGGAGCTGTTTTTT.

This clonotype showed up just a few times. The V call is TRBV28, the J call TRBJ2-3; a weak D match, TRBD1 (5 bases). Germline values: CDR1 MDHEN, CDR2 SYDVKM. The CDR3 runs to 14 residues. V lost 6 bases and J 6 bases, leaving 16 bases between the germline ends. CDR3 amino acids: CASSLGAFKDTQYF. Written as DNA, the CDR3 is TGTGCCAGCAGCCTAGGGGCCTTTAAGGATACGCAGTATTTT.

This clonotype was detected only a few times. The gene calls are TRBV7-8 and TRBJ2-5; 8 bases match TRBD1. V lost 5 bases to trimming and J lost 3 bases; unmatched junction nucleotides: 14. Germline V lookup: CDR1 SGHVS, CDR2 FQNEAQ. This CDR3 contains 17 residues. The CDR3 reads CASSPHRGTGEKETQYF. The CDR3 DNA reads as TGTGCCAGCAGCCCCCACCGGGGGACAGGAGAGAAAGAGACCCAGTACTTC.

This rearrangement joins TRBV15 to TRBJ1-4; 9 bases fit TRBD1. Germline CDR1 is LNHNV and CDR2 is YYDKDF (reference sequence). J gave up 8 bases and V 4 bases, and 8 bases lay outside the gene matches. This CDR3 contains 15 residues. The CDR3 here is CATSKTGTGREKLFF. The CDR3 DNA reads TGTGCCACCAGCAAAACCGGGACAGGGAGGGAAAAACTGTTTTTT.

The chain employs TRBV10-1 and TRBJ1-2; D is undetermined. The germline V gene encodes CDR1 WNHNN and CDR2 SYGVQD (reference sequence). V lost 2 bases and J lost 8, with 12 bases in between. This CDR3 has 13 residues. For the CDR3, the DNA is TGCGCCAGCAGTGAGAAGGCTTCCTGGGGCTACACCTTC. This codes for CASSEKASWGYTF.

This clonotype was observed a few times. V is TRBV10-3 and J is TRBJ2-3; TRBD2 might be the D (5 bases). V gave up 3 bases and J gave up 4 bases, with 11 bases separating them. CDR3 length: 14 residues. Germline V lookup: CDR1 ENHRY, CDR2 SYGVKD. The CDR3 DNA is TGTGCCATCAGTGAAACTAGAGACCCAGATACGCAGTATTTT. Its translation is CAISETRDPDTQYF.

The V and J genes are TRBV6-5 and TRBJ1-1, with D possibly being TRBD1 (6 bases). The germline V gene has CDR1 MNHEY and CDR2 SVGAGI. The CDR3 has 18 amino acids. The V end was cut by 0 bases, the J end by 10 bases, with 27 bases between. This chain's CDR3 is CASSYSYSTGTVGKVAFF. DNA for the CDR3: TGTGCCAGCAGTTACTCCTATAGTACAGGGACGGTCGGTAAAGTAGCTTTCTTT.

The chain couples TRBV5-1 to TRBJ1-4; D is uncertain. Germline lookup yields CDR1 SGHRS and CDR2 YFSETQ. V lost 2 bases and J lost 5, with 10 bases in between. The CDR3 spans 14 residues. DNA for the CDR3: TGCGCCAGCAGCTTTTACAGACCAAATGAAAAACTGTTTTTT. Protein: CASSFYRPNEKLFF.